Below, 28 T cell receptor beta chains from the same sample are listed, as sequenced in a study of regulatory T cells in long-lasting Graves disease. iRepertoire HTBI primers and Arm-PCR of CDR3 regions built TCR beta libraries. From the multiplex PCR reads, TCRdb called clonotypes with MiXCR, one entry per CDR3 protein. The repertoire holds fewer than 400,000 distinct CDR3 sequences, with over 15% as singletons. Time point indicated: newly diagnosed GD, antithyroid drugs for less than 3 months. PBMC-derived RNA was used for the TCR library. The sample consisted of peripheral blood mononuclear cells (PBMCs), taken at new diagnosis, from a patient treated with antithyroid drugs. All receptors come from a female donor with Graves disease.

This clonotype was detected only a few times. The chain recombines TRBV6-5 with TRBJ1-1, with 8 bases that match TRBD1. CDR3 size: 14 residues. Per germline, CDR1 MNHEY and CDR2 SVGAGI. The ends lost 0 bases at V and 4 bases at J; junction bases unmatched: 1. The CDR3 protein is CASSYSDRGTEAFF. DNA of the CDR3: TGTGCCAGCAGTTACTCTGACAGGGGCACTGAAGCTTTCTTT.

V gene TRBV7-2 combines with J gene TRBJ2-7; D gene unclear. Germline CDR1 SGHTA, CDR2 FQGNSA. The V and J ends lost 3 bases and 2 bases respectively, with 5 bases between them. The CDR3 has 12 residues. CDR3 protein: CASSFSPYEQYF. CDR3 DNA sequence: TGTGCCAGCAGCTTTAGTCCCTACGAGCAGTACTTC. The full variable domain, rest sourced from reference TRBV7-2 and TRBJ2-7, is GAGVSQSPSNKVTEKGKDVELRCDPISGHTALYWYRQSLGQGLEFLIYFQGNSAPDKSGLPSDRFSAERTGGSVSTLTIQRTQQEDSAVYLCASSFSPYEQYFGPGTRLTVT.

The CDR3 region has the DNA TGTGCCAGCAGTTTTTTCCTTCGGTCGGGCAATCAGCCCCAGCATTTT. Translation: CASSFFLRSGNQPQHF. This chain links TRBV12-3 or TRBV12-4 with TRBJ1-5; D unresolved. The CDR3 runs to 16 residues. V shed 3 bases and J shed 2 bases, with 14 bases lying between them.

This clonotype was recorded many times. The V and J genes are TRBV29-1 and TRBJ1-1, with a weak D call TRBD1 (5 bases). V lost 7 bases, J lost 7 bases, and 10 bases lay in between. The V gene's germline CDR1 is SQVTM and CDR2 ANQGSEA. This CDR3 is 10 amino acids long. In DNA form, the CDR3 reads TGCAGCGCCGGGACGGGTGAAGCTTTCTTT. Amino acids: CSAGTGEAFF.

This clonotype was recorded once. The chain couples TRBV2 to TRBJ1-1, with D possibly matching TRBD1 (5 bases). The CDR3 is 13 amino acids. Germline loops: CDR1 SNHLY, CDR2 FYNNEI. With 6 bases removed from V and 4 bases from J, the gap between germline ends came to 12 bases. This chain's CDR3 is CASRLGRGTEAFF. The CDR3 DNA sequence: TGTGCCAGCAGGCTTGGGAGGGGCACTGAAGCTTTCTTT.

This clonotype was detected only once. The CDR3 region has the DNA TGTGCCAGCACCCCGGGCCGGTTAGCTGAAGCTTTCTTT. This codes for CASTPGRLAEAFF. The chain uses TRBV12-3 or TRBV12-4 and TRBJ1-1; D not certain. CDR3 size: 13 residues. With 7 bases removed from V and 6 bases from J, the gap between germline ends came to 15 bases.

This clonotype was seen ten or more times. V gene TRBV6-9 combines with J gene TRBJ2-7, with 7 bases fitting TRBD1. The CDR3 has 16 residues. J was trimmed by 3 bases and V by 4 bases; bases with no gene match: 12. Germline CDR1 MNHGY, CDR2 SVAAGI. CDR3 in amino acids: CASSFGEQGYFYEQYF. Written as DNA, the CDR3 is TGTGCCAGCAGTTTCGGCGAACAGGGGTATTTCTACGAGCAGTACTTC.

This clonotype was recorded at least ten times. This rearrangement joins TRBV7-9 to TRBJ2-3, with 10 bases fitting TRBD2. Germline CDR1 SEHNR, CDR2 FQNEAQ (reference sequence). CDR3 length: 15 amino acids. V shed 5 bases, J shed 5 bases, and the junction held 7 bases outside the gene matches. CDR3 sequence reads: CASSLIAGGGDTQYF. CDR3 bases: TGTGCCAGCAGCCTAATAGCGGGAGGAGGAGATACGCAGTATTTT. The full variable domain, its missing parts supplied by reference TRBV7-9 and TRBJ2-3, is DTGVSQNPRHKITKRGQNVTFRCDPISEHNRLYWYRQTLGQGPEFLTYFQNEAQLEKSRLLSDRFSAERPKGSFSTLEIQRTEQGDSAMYLCASSLIAGGGDTQYFGPGTRLTVL.

This clonotype showed up many times. This sequence joins TRBV14 and TRBJ2-7; 8 nucleotides align to TRBD2. Per the germline V gene, CDR1 is SGHDN and CDR2 is FVKESK. There are 17 residues in the CDR3. V shed 1 base, J shed 2 bases, and the junction held 10 bases outside the gene matches. The CDR3 loop reads CASSQGGGLAGTYEQYF. The CDR3 bases are TGTGCCAGCAGCCAAGGTGGAGGATTAGCGGGAACCTACGAGCAGTACTTC.

The genes are TRBV10-2 and TRBJ2-1; D is uncertain. V was trimmed by 2 bases and J by 8 bases, leaving 7 bases between them. In germline, CDR1 is WSHSY, CDR2 SAAADI. This CDR3 is 12 amino acids long. The CDR3 spells CASSEPGDEQFF. In nucleotides, the CDR3 is TGCGCCAGCAGTGAGCCCGGCGATGAGCAGTTCTTC.

This clonotype was observed many times. The gene calls are TRBV19 and TRBJ1-4, with D maybe TRBD1 (5 bases). CDR1 LNHDA and CDR2 SQIVND come from the germline V gene (reference sequence). V was cut by 6 bases and J by 8 bases, with 19 bases left in between. There are 15 residues in the CDR3. The CDR3 region is CASSRPGGSREKLFF. The CDR3, as DNA: TGTGCCAGTAGCCGACCGGGGGGGAGCAGGGAAAAACTGTTTTTT. Looking up the rest from reference TRBV19 and TRBJ1-4 gives the full variable domain: DGGITQSPKYLFRKEGQNVTLSCEQNLNHDAMYWYRQDPGQGLRLIYYSQIVNDFQKGDIAEGYSVSREKKESFPLTVTSAQKNPTAFYLCASSRPGGSREKLFFGSGTQLSVL.

This clonotype appeared many times. V and J are TRBV7-6 and TRBJ1-6, with 7 nucleotides matching TRBD1. The CDR3 covers 18 residues. Unmatched junction bases numbered 12, after V lost 3 bases and J lost 4 bases. CDR1 is SGHVS and CDR2 is FNYEAQ in the germline V gene. The CDR3 spells CASSFYSPRDSYNSPLHF. The DNA for the CDR3 is TGTGCCAGCAGCTTTTACTCACCACGGGACAGTTATAATTCACCCCTCCACTTT.

The sample holds many counts of this clonotype. The chain uses TRBV11-2 and TRBJ2-2, with 11 bases lining up with TRBD2. Germline assignment: CDR1 SGHAT and CDR2 FQNNGV. The ends lost 5 bases at V and 4 bases at J; junction bases unmatched: 12. The CDR3 has 18 amino acids. For the CDR3, the DNA is TGTGCCAGCAGCAAAGGATTGGGGCTAGCGGGAGGCACCGGGGAGCTGTTTTTT. It translates to CASSKGLGLAGGTGELFF.

The rearrangement joins TRBV13 to TRBJ1-2, with D perhaps TRBD1 (6 bases). Germline V lookup: CDR1 PRHDT, CDR2 FYEKMQ (reference sequence). The CDR3 runs 14 residues. V was pared by 5 bases and J by 4 bases, with 14 bases between. CDR3 residues: CASSHRDNIYGYTF. The CDR3 nucleotides read TGTGCCAGCAGCCACCGGGACAACATCTATGGCTACACCTTC.

This clonotype was seen a handful of times. The chain has TRBV3-1 and TRBJ2-7; 14 bases are a match to TRBD2. The CDR3 covers 18 residues. The V gene end was trimmed by 5 bases and the J gene end by 7 bases; junction bases not matched to a gene: 16. Germline V CDR1 and CDR2: LGHDT, YNNKEL (reference sequence). Here the CDR3 reads CASSAGLAGVWALGEQYF. CDR3 sequence (DNA): TGTGCCAGCAGCGCGGGACTAGCGGGAGTTTGGGCCCTGGGAGAGCAGTACTTC.

This clonotype has a count of ten or more. V is TRBV28 and J is TRBJ2-7; possibly TRBD2 for D (6 bases). This CDR3 region has 13 residues. CDR1 is MDHEN and CDR2 is SYDVKM in the germline V gene. The V end lost 7 bases, the J end lost 2 bases, and 12 bases lay between the germline ends. Here the CDR3 DNA reads TGTGCCAGCATAGGAGGGAGGCCCTACGAGCAGTACTTC. This gives the protein CASIGGRPYEQYF.

This clonotype was detected many times. This sequence joins TRBV3-1 and TRBJ2-2; TRBD1 matches 10 bases. Germline V CDR1 and CDR2: LGHDT, YNNKEL (reference sequence). With V trimmed by 2 bases and J by 4 bases, 7 bases remained unmatched. The CDR3 extends over 17 amino acids. Written as DNA, the CDR3 is TGTGCCAGCAGCCAACTTGGACAGGGGGTAATCACCGGGGAGCTGTTTTTT. Its protein is CASSQLGQGVITGELFF.

This clonotype was observed at least ten times. The chain uses TRBV20-1 and TRBJ1-1; no reliable D call. Per the germline V gene, CDR1 is DFQATT and CDR2 is SNEGSKA (reference sequence). The ends were cut back, 5 bases at V and 5 bases at J, with 15 bases in the middle. This CDR3 has 13 residues. The CDR3, as DNA: TGCAGTGCTTTAGCAGGCCCGGGGACTGAAGCTTTCTTT. This codes for CSALAGPGTEAFF.

In regard to this clonotype: It differs at one base from a far larger clone, so likely a read error. The chain employs TRBV28 and TRBJ2-3; TRBD1 matches at 9 bases. Germline V gives CDR1 MDHEN, CDR2 SYDVKM. The CDR3 has 15 amino acids. The CDR3, as DNA: TGTGCCAGCAGTTCTACGGGGACAGGGTATGCTGAAGCTTCCTTT. This translates into CASSSTGTGYAEASF.

There are many counts of this clonotype. The V call is TRBV11-3, the J call TRBJ1-1; D remains ambiguous. CDR3 size: 14 residues. Trimming stripped 1 base from V and 0 bases from J, with 6 bases between. The germline V gene has CDR1 SGHNT and CDR2 YENEEA. The CDR3 DNA reads as TGTGCCAGCAGCTTAGGCAGCTTGAACACTGAAGCTTTCTTT. Its protein is CASSLGSLNTEAFF. The full variable domain, with the rest looked up from reference TRBV11-3 and TRBJ1-1, is EAGVVQSPRYKIIEKKQPVAFWCNPISGHNTLYWYLQNLGQGPELLIRYENEEAVDDSQLPKDRFSAERLKGVDSTLKIQPAELGDSAVYLCASSLGSLNTEAFFGQGTRLTVV.

This clonotype has just a few counts. V gene TRBV18 combines with J gene TRBJ2-5; D not resolved. Trimming removed 0 bases from V and 1 base from J, with 9 bases in between. The germline V gene encodes CDR1 KGHSH and CDR2 LQKENI. This CDR3 is built from 15 residues. CDR3: CASSPPGRFQETQYF. CDR3 DNA: TGTGCCAGCTCACCACCGGGTCGTTTCCAAGAGACCCAGTACTTC.

The table lists this clonotype with many counts. This chain joins TRBV12-3 or TRBV12-4 and TRBJ1-5; D is uncertain. This CDR3 comprises 13 residues. Deletions cut 4 bases from V and 1 base from J, with 5 bases between. CDR3 sequence reads: CASSWVSNQPQHF. CDR3 nucleotides: TGTGCCAGCAGTTGGGTCAGCAATCAGCCCCAGCATTTT.

As to this clonotype: A much more abundant neighbour one base away suggests this may be a read error. The CDR3 carries no conserved terminal phenylalanine or tryptophan, so it likely arises from a read error. This chain uses TRBV2 with TRBJ2-5; D not certain. CDR1 SNHLY and CDR2 FYNNEI come from the germline V gene. CDR3 length: 13 amino acids. Trimming cost V 6 bases and J 4 bases, with 12 bases left between them. This CDR3 is CASSRQRVETQYS. In DNA form, the CDR3 reads TGTGCCAGCAGCCGACAAAGGGTAGAGACCCAGTACTCC.

This sequence joins TRBV9 and TRBJ2-1; tentatively, D is TRBD1 or TRBD2 (6 bases each). The CDR3 is made up of 15 amino acids. Per germline, CDR1 SGDLS and CDR2 YYNGEE. V was cut by 0 bases and J by 4 bases, with 11 bases left in between. CDR3 nucleotides: TGTGCCAGCAGCGTAGAGCCGGGGGCATACAATGAGCAGTTCTTC. Residues: CASSVEPGAYNEQFF.

This clonotype occurred many times. The chain uses TRBV28 and TRBJ2-2; D might be TRBD2 (5 bases). The CDR3 consists of 16 residues. Germline V CDR1 and CDR2: MDHEN, SYDVKM. Trimming removed 6 bases at V and 5 bases at J, with 19 bases between. In DNA form, the CDR3 reads TGTGCCAGCAGCCTGGCCACCTCCGGCGGGACCGGGGAGCTGTTTTTT. It encodes CASSLATSGGTGELFF.

At least ten counts were recorded for this clonotype. V usage is TRBV6-5 and J usage is TRBJ1-6; no firm D call. V shed 2 bases and J shed 8 bases, with 13 bases lying between them. From germline, CDR1 is MNHEY and CDR2 SVGAGI. This CDR3 has 15 amino acids. CDR3 sequence (DNA): TGTGCCAGCAGTTACCCTCCTACTCACGATTCACCCCTCCACTTT. Its protein is CASSYPPTHDSPLHF.

This clonotype showed up many times. The chain employs TRBV7-2 and TRBJ2-5; possibly TRBD2 for D (5 bases). V shed 3 bases and J shed 5 bases, with 16 bases lying between them. The CDR3 contains 15 residues. Germline CDR1 and CDR2: SGHTA and FQGNSA. The CDR3 protein is CASSLDSGELETQYF. Here the CDR3 DNA reads TGTGCCAGCAGCTTGGACTCCGGAGAGTTGGAGACCCAGTACTTC.

The chain links TRBV9 to TRBJ2-7; D is perhaps TRBD1 or TRBD2 (5 bases each). V lost 0 bases to trimming and J lost 2 bases, with 9 bases between them. The CDR3 has 14 residues. Germline assignment: CDR1 SGDLS and CDR2 YYNGEE. The CDR3 region is CASSVGDGTYEQYF. The CDR3 bases are TGTGCCAGCAGCGTAGGGGACGGGACCTACGAGCAGTACTTC.